This TCR beta chain came from a study of spatial heterogeneity in lung cancer. Across the study: The correlation between TCR transcript counts in tumor regions and a T cell module score from matched bulk RNA-seq was strong. Study results and caveats: For expanded intratumoral alpha and beta TCRs, counts tracked tumor mutation counts.

Sample time point: sample taken at primary tumor resection. Worth noting for this clonotype: What it binds is not known.

TCR cDNA molecules each carried a unique molecular identifier. Using its own MiXCR run on the 5' RACE reads, TCRdb lists one record per CDR3 protein. The sample holds about 9,200 distinct CDR3 sequences, about 2.9% seen once. The CDR3 runs to 13 residues. The V segment lost 2 bases and the J segment 8 bases; nucleotides outside the gene matches: 4. CDR1 is SGHNT and CDR2 is YYREEE in the germline V gene (reference sequence). This clonotype originated in a male donor with early-stage non-small cell lung cancer. Sample: lung tumor tissue, taken at surgery. The chain is built from TRBV5-4 and TRBJ2-1; the match to TRBD2 covers 7 bases. CDR3 sequence (DNA): TGTGCCAGCAGCTTAGCGGGGCGAGATGAGCAGTTCTTC. This codes for CASSLAGRDEQFF.